This TCR beta chain was sequenced for a study of CD8+CD57+ T cells in acquired aplastic anemia. This clonotype was recorded at least ten times. For sequencing, patients were chosen who had shown expansion of CD8+CD57+ cells by flow cytometry. The CDR3 extends over 13 amino acids. Trimming pared 7 bases from V and 3 bases from J, leaving 14 bases between. Germline values: CDR1 SGHRS, CDR2 YFSETQ. Profiling that covered TCR beta VDJ and CDR3 relied on genomic DNA as its template. TCRdb re-analysed the reads in MiXCR, keeping a single row per CDR3 protein. The sample carries approximately 160,000 distinct CDR3 sequences, approximately 51% recorded once.

The receptor comes from a human donor with aplastic anemia. The chain is built from TRBV5-1 and TRBJ2-7; possibly TRBD1 for D (5 bases). Sequencing was done on a sample of sorted CD4+, CD8+, or CD8+CD57+ T cells (not recorded which) from PBMCs. The CDR3 sequence: CASFSDSDYEQYF. CDR3 in DNA: TGCGCCAGCTTCTCTGACAGCGACTACGAGCAGTACTTC.